This section outlines one T cell receptor (beta chain) sequence together with its context. Generated by immunoSEQ multiplex PCR, the TCRdb table keeps only in-frame clones and is missing some. Of 55,000 to 85,000 clones in the sample, 88% are singletons; the top ten hold roughly 4.6%. This sample was taken from a study of blood T cell repertoires in COVID-19. CDR1 is SEHNR, CDR2 FQNEAQ, per germline (reference sequence). The trim removed 5 bases at V and 3 bases at J, leaving 15 bases unmatched. The CDR3 covers 19 residues. The receptor's source is a human donor in a cohort sampled during active COVID-19. Sequencing used peripheral blood. V gene TRBV7-9 combines with J gene TRBJ2-3, with 12 bases identical to TRBD2. CDR3: CASSRIVGIGLAGTDTQYF. CDR3 sequence (DNA): TGTGCCAGCAGCCGGATAGTTGGAATAGGACTAGCGGGGACAGATACGCAGTATTTT.